This T cell receptor beta chain was recovered during a study of blood T cell repertoires in COVID-19. Study background: Both acute and convalescent COVID-19 samples were obtained from the United States, Italy and Spain.

V was shortened by 5 bases and J by 3 bases, with 10 bases between the two germline ends. This CDR3 is built from 13 residues. Germline CDR1 is SGHTA and CDR2 is FQGNSA. In the original processing: Researchers report that nucleated cell counts were estimated from reference gene primer amplification. Profiling relied on immunoSEQ multiplex PCR, and the TCRdb table lists in-frame clones only, not all of them. That table furnishes V, J and clone size, whereas the DNA furnished D and trimming. The sample carries some 200,000 clones, more than 75% recorded once. The chain has TRBV7-2 and TRBJ2-5, with D tentatively TRBD1 (6 bases). Sequencing was carried out using peripheral blood. The receptor was derived from a man aged 40-49 years with active or convalescent COVID-19. Here the CDR3 reads CASSDYREETQYF. DNA of the CDR3: TGTGCCAGCAGCGACTACAGGGAAGAGACCCAGTACTTC.